This passage covers 11 T cell receptor beta chains from one sample sequenced in a study of cytomegalovirus exposure and HLA in healthy donors. The PCR contained 60 Vbeta and 13 Jbeta primers. Generated by immunoSEQ multiplex PCR, the TCRdb table keeps only in-frame clones and is missing some. This table holds 120,000 or so clones, roughly three quarters found once. The sequenced sample consisted of PBMCs. The receptor source for this set is a man younger than 40 in good health and CMV-seropositive.

This chain connects TRBV25-1 to TRBJ2-3; possibly TRBD2 for D (7 bases). Trimming stripped 2 bases from V and 5 bases from J, with 11 bases between. The V gene's germline CDR1 is MGHDK and CDR2 SYGVNS. This CDR3 contains 14 residues. CDR3 region: CASSELRGGDTQYF. CDR3 bases: TGTGCCAGCAGTGAACTAAGGGGGGGAGATACGCAGTATTTT.

The CDR3 is CASSPGGTAVGYTF. Written as DNA, the CDR3 is TGTGCCAGCAGCCCAGGGGGCACAGCCGTTGGCTACACCTTC. The chain has TRBV7-9 and TRBJ1-2, with 8 bases aligning to TRBD1. CDR1 SEHNR and CDR2 FQNEAQ come from the germline V gene (reference sequence). V trimming: 5 bases; J trimming: 7 bases; junction bases outside the gene matches: 9. The CDR3 length is 14 residues.

This chain joins TRBV4-2 and TRBJ2-2; 7 nucleotides agree with TRBD2. The CDR3 runs 14 residues. Germline loops: CDR1 LGHNA, CDR2 YNFKEQ. The ends lost 3 bases at V and 6 bases at J; junction bases unmatched: 4. CDR3 DNA: TGTGCCAGCAGCCAGCCCACTAGCGCCGGGGAGCTGTTTTTT. Encoded protein: CASSQPTSAGELFF.

CDR3 DNA sequence: TGCAGCGGCGGACAGGGAGACTCCTACGAGCAGTACTTC. It encodes CSGGQGDSYEQYF. This chain joins TRBV29-1 and TRBJ2-7, with 8 nucleotides matching TRBD1. The V and J ends lost 7 bases and 0 bases, in that order; junction bases with no gene match: 5. The CDR3 length is 13 residues. Germline loops: CDR1 SQVTM, CDR2 ANQGSEA.

This chain's CDR3 is CASSPGQGAQETQYF. The CDR3 nucleotides read TGTGCCAGCAGTCCGGGACAGGGGGCACAAGAGACCCAGTACTTC. J is TRBJ2-5 and V is TRBV2, with 12 bases that match TRBD1. This CDR3 spans 15 amino acids. Germline CDR1 SNHLY, CDR2 FYNNEI. V shed 5 bases and J 2 bases; nucleotides not matched to a gene: 3.

The chain employs TRBV27 and TRBJ2-1; TRBD2 matches at 7 bases. The V and J ends lost 5 bases and 10 bases, in that order; junction bases with no gene match: 11. The CDR3 length is 14 residues. Germline V gene data show CDR1 as MNHEY and CDR2 as SMNVEV (reference sequence). As DNA, the CDR3 is TGTGCCAGCAGTCCCTTGAGGGCGGGAGAAGAGCAGTTCTTC. It is translated as CASSPLRAGEEQFF.

The chain couples TRBV6-6 to TRBJ1-3, with unresolved D. This CDR3 has 11 residues. The V end was cut by 10 bases, the J end by 1 base, with 5 bases between. Germline CDR1 is MNHNY and CDR2 is SVGAGI (reference sequence). CDR3 loop: CATLSGNTIYF. The CDR3 nucleotides are TGTGCCACCCTATCTGGAAACACCATATATTTT.

J is TRBJ2-5 and V is TRBV7-2; D remains unclear. Trimming left V 1 base short and J 1 base short, with 16 bases between. Germline assignment: CDR1 SGHTA and CDR2 FQGNSA. This CDR3 region has 17 residues. CDR3 sequence reads: CASSLVPDSPLQETQYF. The CDR3 DNA follows: TGTGCCAGCAGCTTAGTGCCTGATTCACCACTCCAAGAGACCCAGTACTTC.

This clone was seen a few times. The V gene is TRBV5-6, the J gene TRBJ2-1, with TRBD2 matching 13 bases. CDR1 is SGHDT, CDR2 YYEEEE, per germline. CDR3 size: 15 residues. With V trimmed by 5 bases and J by 3 bases, 2 bases remained unmatched. The CDR3 loop reads CASRGTSGVYNEQFF. The CDR3 region has the DNA TGTGCCAGCAGGGGGACTAGCGGGGTCTACAATGAGCAGTTCTTC. Full variable domain (outside the CDR3, taken from reference TRBV5-6 and TRBJ2-1): DAGVTQSPTHLIKTRGQQVTLRCSPKSGHDTVSWYQQALGQGPQFIFQYYEEEERQRGNFPDRFSGHQFPNYSSELNVNALLLGDSALYLCASRGTSGVYNEQFFGPGTRLTVL.

The chain carries TRBV5-1 and TRBJ1-1; no clear D. The V gene's germline CDR1 is SGHRS and CDR2 YFSETQ. CDR3 length: 13 amino acids. Trimming removed 7 bases from V and 11 bases from J, with 21 bases in between. The CDR3 loop reads CASALVSDGDAFF. Written as DNA, the CDR3 is TGCGCCAGCGCCTTAGTTTCTGACGGGGATGCTTTCTTT. Supplemented by reference TRBV5-1 and TRBJ1-1, the full variable domain reads KAGVTQTPRYLIKTRGQQVTLSCSPISGHRSVSWYQQTPGQGLQFLFEYFSETQRNKGNFPGRFSGRQFSNSRSEMNVSTLELGDSALYLCASALVSDGDAFFGQGTRLTVV.

This clone was counted only a few times. V usage is TRBV27 and J usage is TRBJ1-2; D not resolved. The ends were cut back, 11 bases at V and 6 bases at J, with 25 bases in the middle. Germline V gene data show CDR1 as MNHEY and CDR2 as SMNVEV (reference sequence). CDR3 length equals 15 residues. The CDR3: CASGRNLRGNDGYTF. Here the CDR3 DNA reads TGTGCCTCCGGACGGAATCTTCGAGGGAACGATGGCTACACCTTC.